This TCR beta chain was identified in a study of vaccination and CD4 T cells after COVID-19. The V gene end was trimmed by 4 bases and the J gene end by 3 bases; junction bases not matched to a gene: 5. This CDR3 has 15 amino acids. Germline-derived CDR1 and CDR2 are LNHNV and YYDKDF (reference sequence). This sample's treatment: approximately 9-day PBMC culture with coronavirus spike peptide pools or control peptides (ViraFEST assay). Negative selection was the method that isolated CD4+ T cells after around 10 days of culture. A remark on this clonotype: Its specificity is not known.

Sequenced with the Oncomine TCR Beta short-read assay was DNA taken from cultured CD4+ T cells. TCRdb processed the PCR reads anew with MiXCR; each CDR3 protein has one entry. The sample yields about 15,000 distinct CDR3 sequences, roughly 61% seen once. Material: CD4+ T cells from blood, cultured in vitro. The chain joins TRBV15 to TRBJ1-3; 8 bases match TRBD1. This TCR was recovered from a human donor who had recovered from COVID-19. The DNA of the CDR3 is TGTGCCACCAGCATTAACAGGGGGAATGGAAACACCATATATTTT. This gives the protein CATSINRGNGNTIYF.